This TCR beta chain was captured in a study of shared clonotypes between healthy human individuals. Study context: CD4 naive cells filled three plates per donor, CD4 memory three, CD8 naive two and CD8 memory one. Study findings and constraints: It was observed that 5% to 6.5% of naive CD4 clonotypes were shared across several donors.

This clone occurred once. Its antigen is still unknown. Several immunoSEQ plates received, in even portions, the genomic DNA of each subset. TCRdb keeps only in-frame clones here, not all; method: immunoSEQ multiplex PCR. The sample includes millions of clones, less than 95% seen only once; the top ten take 1% to 1.3%. Only CD45RO-negative cells positively selected for CCR7 counted as naive CD8 cells, so terminally differentiated effector memory CD45RA+ cells were excluded. This receptor was obtained from a young man in good health. The source material was naive CD8+ T cells sorted from blood.

CDR3 bases: TGTGCCAGCAGCCATAGCACTCGACCGAGCTCCTACAATGAGCAGTTCTTC. It is translated as CASSHSTRPSSYNEQFF. The gene calls are TRBV14 and TRBJ2-1; no reliable D call. Trimming pared 3 bases from V and 0 bases from J, leaving 15 bases between. This CDR3 comprises 17 residues. Germline values: CDR1 SGHDN, CDR2 FVKESK.